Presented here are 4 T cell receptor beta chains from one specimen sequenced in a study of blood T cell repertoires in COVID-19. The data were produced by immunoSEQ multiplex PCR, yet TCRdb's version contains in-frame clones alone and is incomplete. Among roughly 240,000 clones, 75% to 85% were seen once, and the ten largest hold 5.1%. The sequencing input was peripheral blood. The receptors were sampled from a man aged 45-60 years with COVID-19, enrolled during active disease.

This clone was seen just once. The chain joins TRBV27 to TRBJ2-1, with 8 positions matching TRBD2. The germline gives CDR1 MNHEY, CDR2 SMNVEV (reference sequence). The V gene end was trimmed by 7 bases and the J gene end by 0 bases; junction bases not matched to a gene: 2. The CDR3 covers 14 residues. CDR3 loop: CASIRGGSYNEQFF. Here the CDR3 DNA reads TGTGCCAGCATCCGGGGGGGCTCCTACAATGAGCAGTTCTTC.

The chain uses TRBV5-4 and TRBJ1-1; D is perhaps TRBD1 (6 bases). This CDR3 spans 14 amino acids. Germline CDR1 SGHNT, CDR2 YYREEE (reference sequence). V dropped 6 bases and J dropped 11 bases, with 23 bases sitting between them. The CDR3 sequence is CASIPGDPRLGAFF. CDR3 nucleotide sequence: TGTGCCAGCATCCCAGGGGACCCGAGACTTGGGGCTTTCTTT.

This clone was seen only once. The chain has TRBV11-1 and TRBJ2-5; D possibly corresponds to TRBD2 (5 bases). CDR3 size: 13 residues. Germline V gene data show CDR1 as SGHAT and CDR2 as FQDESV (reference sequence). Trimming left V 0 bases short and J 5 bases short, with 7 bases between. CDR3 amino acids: CASSLASEETQYF. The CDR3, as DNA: TGTGCCAGCAGCTTAGCTAGCGAGGAGACCCAGTACTTC.

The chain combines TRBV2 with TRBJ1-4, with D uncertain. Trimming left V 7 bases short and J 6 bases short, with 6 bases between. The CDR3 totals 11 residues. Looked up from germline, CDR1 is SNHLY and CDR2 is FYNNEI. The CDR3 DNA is TGTGCCAGCAAACAAGATGAAAAACTGTTTTTT. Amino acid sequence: CASKQDEKLFF.